This T cell receptor (beta chain) was recorded in a study of sequential checkpoint blockade in melanoma. Study-level information: Randomization was 1:1 between first-line nivolumab→ipilimumab and ipilimumab→nivolumab. Maintenance nivolumab came after either treatment sequence.

Treatment in this sample: randomized to nivolumab then ipilimumab (arm A) or the reverse (arm B). No patient had prior DNA-damaging chemotherapy. Profiled with immunoSEQ multiplex PCR; TCRdb holds only in-frame clones, not every one. The sample has around 11,000 clones; roughly 80% are singletons. Germline lookup yields CDR1 SQVTM and CDR2 ANQGSEA. V gave up 0 bases and J gave up 0 bases, with 9 bases separating them. The CDR3 length is 14 residues. The chain recombines TRBV29-1 with TRBJ2-7; D might be TRBD2 (5 bases). The TCR was taken from a human donor with melanoma. Sequencing was performed on CD8+ T cells sorted from blood (inferred from file names), taken from a patient given nivolumab and ipilimumab in sequence. This CDR3 reads CSVEDRGDSYEQYF. The CDR3 region has the DNA TGCAGCGTTGAAGATCGGGGAGACTCCTACGAGCAGTACTTC.